The entry that follows covers one T cell receptor beta chain sequence. This sample is drawn from a study of blood T cell repertoires in COVID-19. The overall study: Acute and convalescent COVID-19 specimens originated in the United States, Italy and Spain. T cells, B-cell-depleted T cells, or PBMCs supplied cDNA or gDNA.

As originally analysed: Reference gene primer amplification yielded estimated nucleated cell counts. TCRdb's copy holds only in-frame clones and misses some; the assay was immunoSEQ multiplex PCR. V, J and clone size reflect that table, while D and trimming were determined from the DNA. The sample lists about 120,000 clones, about 85% occurring once. The sequencing sample was made of peripheral blood. The receptor was derived from a man older than 75 with active or convalescent COVID-19.

CDR3 protein: CASSSGSPRGVRGYEQYF. Here the CDR3 DNA reads TGTGCCAGCAGTTCTGGTAGTCCCAGGGGCGTTAGAGGTTACGAGCAGTACTTC. The rearrangement uses TRBV27 and TRBJ2-7; D perhaps matches TRBD1 (6 bases). Trimming pared 4 bases from V and 4 bases from J, leaving 26 bases between. Germline V CDR1 and CDR2: MNHEY, SMNVEV (reference sequence). This CDR3 spans 18 amino acids.